This record concerns one T cell receptor beta chain sequence. Its specificity is unknown. This sample was included in a study of cytomegalovirus exposure and HLA in healthy donors. V was trimmed by 1 base and J by 5 bases, leaving 13 bases between them. The germline CDR1 and CDR2 sequences are LGHNA and YSLEER. This CDR3 is 15 amino acids long. The study ran its PCR with 60 Vbeta and 13 Jbeta primers. The assay was immunoSEQ multiplex PCR, and TCRdb's table has in-frame clones only and misses some. The sample shows tens of thousands of clones, 75% to 85% of them seen only once. Findings and limits, study-wide: Most subjects had HLA-A and HLA-B alleles reportedly predicted accurately by TCR beta sequences. Investigators reported more than 150 TCR beta chains as tied to cytomegalovirus. In a later analysis, TCR beta V- and J-gene trimming was associated with a missense DCLRE1C variant.

V usage is TRBV4-3 and J usage is TRBJ2-3; D is unresolved. Sequenced sample: PBMCs. The source of this sequence is a male donor in good health and CMV-seronegative. The CDR3 reads CASSQVSGSLDTQYF. As DNA, the CDR3 is TGCGCCAGCAGCCAAGTTTCAGGATCACTAGATACGCAGTATTTT.